This TCR beta chain was observed in a study of cytomegalovirus exposure and HLA in healthy donors. This CDR3 has 12 residues. Trimming took off 3 bases at V and 7 bases at J, with 12 bases between the two ends. The germline gives CDR1 SQVTM, CDR2 ANQGSEA. This clone was seen only a few times. What it binds is unknown. Broader study findings: Investigators reported over 150 TCR beta chains as tied to cytomegalovirus. HLA allele associations emerged for under 20,000 TCR beta sequences in a later analysis, at 0.05 false discovery rate.

Researchers ran the PCR with 60 Vbeta and 13 Jbeta primers. Repertoires were generated with immunoSEQ multiplex PCR, while TCRdb's copy carries only in-frame clones and drops some. Among about 200,000 clones listed, 75% to 80% were seen once. The receptor comes from a woman aged 30 to 39 in good health and CMV-seropositive. The sample taken for sequencing was PBMCs. J is TRBJ1-2 and V is TRBV29-1, with a tentative D call TRBD1 (5 bases). The CDR3 region is CSVEEDSFGYTF. The CDR3 nucleotides are TGCAGCGTTGAGGAAGACAGCTTTGGCTACACCTTC.